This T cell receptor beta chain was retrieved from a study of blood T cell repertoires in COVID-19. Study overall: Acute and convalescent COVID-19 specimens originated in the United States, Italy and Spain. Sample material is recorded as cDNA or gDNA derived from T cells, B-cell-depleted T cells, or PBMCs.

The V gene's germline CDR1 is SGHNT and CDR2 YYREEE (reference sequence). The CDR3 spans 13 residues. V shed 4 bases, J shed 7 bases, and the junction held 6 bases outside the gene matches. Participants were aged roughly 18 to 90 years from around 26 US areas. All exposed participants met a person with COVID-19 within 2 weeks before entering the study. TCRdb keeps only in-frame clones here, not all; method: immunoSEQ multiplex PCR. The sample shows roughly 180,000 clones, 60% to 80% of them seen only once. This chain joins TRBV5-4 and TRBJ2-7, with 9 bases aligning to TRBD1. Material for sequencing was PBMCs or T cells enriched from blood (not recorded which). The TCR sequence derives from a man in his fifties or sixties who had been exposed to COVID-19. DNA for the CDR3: TGTGCCAGCAGCCTACAGGGGGCGCGTGAGCAGTACTTC. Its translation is CASSLQGAREQYF.